This T cell receptor beta chain was profiled in a study of blood T cell repertoires in COVID-19. Only in-frame clones appear in the TCRdb table, and some are missing; sequencing was by immunoSEQ multiplex PCR. The sample carries 250,000 to 300,000 clones, over 85% recorded once. With 6 bases clipped from V and 7 bases from J, the junction kept 6 bases outside the gene matches. Looked up from germline, CDR1 is KGHDR and CDR2 is SFDVKD. This CDR3 is built from 13 residues. The source material was PBMCs or T cells enriched from blood (not recorded which). The rearrangement joins TRBV24-1 to TRBJ1-2, with TRBD1 matching over 8 bases. This clonotype was obtained from an older woman who had recovered from COVID-19. CDR3 nucleotides: TGTGCCACCAGTTCCTGGGACAGGTCTGGCTACACCTTC. This sequence encodes CATSSWDRSGYTF.